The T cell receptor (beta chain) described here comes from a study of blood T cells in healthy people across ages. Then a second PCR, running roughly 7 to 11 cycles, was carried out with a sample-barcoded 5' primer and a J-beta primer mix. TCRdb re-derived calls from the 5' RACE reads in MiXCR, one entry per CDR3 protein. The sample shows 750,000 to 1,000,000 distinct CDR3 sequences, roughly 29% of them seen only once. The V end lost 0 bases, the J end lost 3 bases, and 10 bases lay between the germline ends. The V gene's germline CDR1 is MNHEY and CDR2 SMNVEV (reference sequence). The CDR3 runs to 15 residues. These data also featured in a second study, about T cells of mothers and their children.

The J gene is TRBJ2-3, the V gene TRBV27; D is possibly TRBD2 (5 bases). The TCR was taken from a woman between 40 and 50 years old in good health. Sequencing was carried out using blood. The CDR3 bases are TGTGCCAGCAGTTTATCGCGGGCCCCGACAGATACGCAGTATTTT. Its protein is CASSLSRAPTDTQYF.